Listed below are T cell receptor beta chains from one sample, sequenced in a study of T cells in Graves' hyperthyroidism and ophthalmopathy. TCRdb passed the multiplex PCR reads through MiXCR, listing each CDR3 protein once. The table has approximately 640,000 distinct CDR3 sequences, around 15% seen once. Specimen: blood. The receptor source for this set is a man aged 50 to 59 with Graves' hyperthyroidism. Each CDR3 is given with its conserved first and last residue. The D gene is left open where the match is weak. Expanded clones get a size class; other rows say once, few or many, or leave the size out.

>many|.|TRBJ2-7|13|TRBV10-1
TGCGCCAGCAGTAAGATTATAGCTGACGAGCAGTACTTC
CASSKIIADEQYF
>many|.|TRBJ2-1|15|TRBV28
TGTGCCAGCAGTATGGGGGGACCCCTCTACAATGAGCAGTTCTTC
CASSMGGPLYNEQFF
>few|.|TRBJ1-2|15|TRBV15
TGTGCCACCAGCAGAGATAGGAGGGATGACTATGGCTACACCTTC
CATSRDRRDDYGYTF
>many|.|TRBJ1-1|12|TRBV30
TGTGCCTGGAGGGTGGAGAACACTGAAGCTTTCTTT
CAWRVENTEAFF
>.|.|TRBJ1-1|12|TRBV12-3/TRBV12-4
TGTGCCAGCAGTTTAGCGGTCCCTGAAGCTTTCTTT
CASSLAVPEAFF
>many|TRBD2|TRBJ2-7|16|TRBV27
TGTGCCAGCAGTTCCCGGACTAGCGGGAGCTTATACGAGCAGTACTTC
CASSSRTSGSLYEQYF
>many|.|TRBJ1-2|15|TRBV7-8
TGTGCCAGCAGCTTAAGCCGAGTAGATAACTATGGCTACACCTTC
CASSLSRVDNYGYTF
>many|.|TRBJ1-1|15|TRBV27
TGTGCCAGCAGTCGGGTAATTACCAGTACCACTGAAGCTTTCTTT
CASSRVITSTTEAFF
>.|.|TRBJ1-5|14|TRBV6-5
TGTGCCAGCAGTTACTCGTGGAAGGGACAGCCCCAGCATTTT
CASSYSWKGQPQHF
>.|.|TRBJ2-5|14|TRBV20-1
TGCAGTGCTATGAGGGGAGCGGACCAAGAGACCCAGTACTTC
CSAMRGADQETQYF
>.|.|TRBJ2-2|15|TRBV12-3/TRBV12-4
TGTGCCAGCATCTCCGGGACAACGAACACCGGGGAGCTGTTTTTT
CASISGTTNTGELFF
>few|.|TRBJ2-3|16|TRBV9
TGTGCCAGCAGCGGTCAAGAGAGGGCCCCCACAGATACGCAGTATTTT
CASSGQERAPTDTQYF
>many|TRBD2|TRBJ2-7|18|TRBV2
TGTGCCAGCAGTGAACCAACTTCGACTAGCGGGAGGGCCTACGAGCAGTACTTC
CASSEPTSTSGRAYEQYF
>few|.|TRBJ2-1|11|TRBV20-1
TGCAGTGCTAACCGGGAATGGGAGCAGTTCTTC
CSANREWEQFF
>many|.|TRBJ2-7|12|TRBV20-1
TGCAGTGCTAGAATCAGTTCCTACGAGCAGTACTTC
CSARISSYEQYF
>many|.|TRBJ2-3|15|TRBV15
TGTGCCACCAGCAGAGTAGGCGCGGGCACAGATACGCAGTATTTT
CATSRVGAGTDTQYF
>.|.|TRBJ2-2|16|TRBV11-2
TGTGCCAGCAGCTTAGATGTCGCAGCCTTCTCCGGGGAGCTGTTTTTT
CASSLDVAAFSGELFF
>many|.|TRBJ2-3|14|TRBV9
TGTGCCAGCAGCGTAGGACAGGGAGGGGATACGCAGTATTTT
CASSVGQGGDTQYF
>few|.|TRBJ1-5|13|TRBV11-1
TGTGCCAGCAGCTCGGACAGAGCTCAGCCCCAGCATTTT
CASSSDRAQPQHF
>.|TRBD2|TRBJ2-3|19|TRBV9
TGTGCCAGCAGCGTAGGGTTTCGGGGGGGACTAGCGGACACAGATACGCAGTATTTT
CASSVGFRGGLADTDTQYF
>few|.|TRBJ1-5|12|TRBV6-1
TGTGCCAGCGGACAGCGCAATCAGCCCCAGCATTTT
CASGQRNQPQHF
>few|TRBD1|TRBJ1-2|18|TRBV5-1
TGCGCCAGCAGCGCTCCGACAGGGTCCAAGGTAAACGGCTATGGCTACACCTTC
CASSAPTGSKVNGYGYTF
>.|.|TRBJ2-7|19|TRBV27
TGTGCCAGCAGTTCCTCCCTGGTTAGGGGGAGGACCCCACCCTACGAGCAGTACTTC
CASSSSLVRGRTPPYEQYF
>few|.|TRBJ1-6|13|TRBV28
TGTGCCAGCAGCTCTTTTGAGGATTCACCCCTCCACTTT
CASSSFEDSPLHF
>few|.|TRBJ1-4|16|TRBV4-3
TGCGCCAGCCGTCCACCTGAGGGTTCAACTAATGAAAAACTGTTTTTT
CASRPPEGSTNEKLFF
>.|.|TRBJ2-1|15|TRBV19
TGTGCCAGTAGTATCGACGACCTTACCTACAATGAGCAGTTCTTC
CASSIDDLTYNEQFF
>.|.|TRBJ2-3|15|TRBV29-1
TGCAGCGTTGAAGAAGGGTTTTCAAGCACAGATACGCAGTATTTT
CSVEEGFSSTDTQYF
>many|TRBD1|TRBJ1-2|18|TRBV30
TGTGCCTGGAAATCCGAAGGGACAGGGGGCGCTGAGAACTATGGCTACACCTTC
CAWKSEGTGGAENYGYTF
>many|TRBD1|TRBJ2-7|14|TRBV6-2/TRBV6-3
TGTGCCAGCAGTGGACCGGGACAGGGAAGCGAGCAGTACTTC
CASSGPGQGSEQYF
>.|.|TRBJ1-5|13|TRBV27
TGTGCCAGCAGTTTAGTTGAAGGTCGGCCCCAGCATTTT
CASSLVEGRPQHF
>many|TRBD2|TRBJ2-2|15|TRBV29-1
TGCAGCGTTGGGACTAGCGGGAGGGTCGCCGGGGAGCTGTTTTTT
CSVGTSGRVAGELFF
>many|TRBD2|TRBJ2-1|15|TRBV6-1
TGTGCCAGCAGAGAAGCCGGGACTACGTACAATGAGCAGTTCTTC
CASREAGTTYNEQFF